This T cell receptor beta chain was profiled in a study of shared clonotypes between healthy human individuals. Measured with immunoSEQ multiplex PCR; TCRdb has only the in-frame clones, and not every one. Here the sample spans approximately 2.1 million clones, over 85% being singletons. The CDR3 sequence is 14 residues long. Germline V gives CDR1 SGHRS, CDR2 YFSETQ. V lost 6 bases and J lost 4; bases outside the gene matches: 6. This receptor was obtained from a young man in good health. Some clones in this sample may be carry-over from other donors' samples. V usage is TRBV5-1 and J usage is TRBJ1-1; TRBD1 matches at 10 bases. Sequencing was performed on naive CD4+ T cells from PBMCs. Subset reported: CD45RA+ positively selected. CDR3 residues: CASTRDRGRTEAFF. In nucleotides, the CDR3 is TGCGCCAGCACCCGGGACAGGGGCCGCACTGAAGCTTTCTTT.